This note documents a single T cell receptor (beta chain) sequence. The antigen remains undetermined. With random hexamers, 0.5 to 1 ug RNA was reverse transcribed. Multiplex PCR with immunoSEQ amplified the TCR beta CDR3 across 54 Vbeta and 13 Jbeta. Using its own MiXCR run on the immunoSEQ multiplex PCR reads, TCRdb lists one record per CDR3 protein. Of about 53,000 distinct CDR3 sequences listed, just under 95% are singletons. This sample was included in a study of CD8 T cells in Susac syndrome. Notes on the study in general: The peak of CD8+ clonal expansion in Susac was seen in TEMRA cells and active patients.

V shed 7 bases and J shed 5 bases, with 8 bases lying between them. The germline V gene has CDR1 SGHNT and CDR2 YYREEE (reference sequence). CDR3 length equals 11 residues. The chain recombines TRBV5-4 with TRBJ2-3; D uncertain. Sequenced material: CD8+ T cells from PBMCs. The sequence was collected from a human donor with Susac syndrome. DNA of the CDR3: TGTGCCAGCCTTAAGGGAGATACGCAGTATTTT. It translates to CASLKGDTQYF.